The rows below give T cell receptor beta chains drawn from one sample of a study of beta chain features in type 1 diabetes. Clones were read by immunoSEQ multiplex PCR, and TCRdb kept only the in-frame ones, dropping some. The table shows about 280,000 clones, with roughly 15% occurring only once. Sequenced sample: naive CD4+ T cells from blood. These receptors all come from a man between 18 and 29 years old with type 1 diabetes. The CDR3 runs from the conserved cysteine through the conserved F or W. Fields, in order: V gene, CDR3 protein.

>TRBV27
CASSLGRPGDPYGYTF
>TRBV15
CATSRDWQGDKYF
>TRBV5-1
CASSFGQGDLDTQYF
>TRBV7-9
CASILTGSPLANSYNEQFF
>TRBV30
CAWKAAATQYF
>TRBV15
CATSRTEIGYGYTF
>TRBV6-5
CASSASGRLTYEQYF
>TRBV7-6
CASSLGGDQPQHF
>TRBV11-3
CASSRAGWAGSEQFF
>TRBV19
CASTPGQGYNEQFF
>TRBV30
CALDSRGVEVTDTQYF
>TRBV30
CAWGQGGSNQPQHF
>TRBV12-5
CASGPQVGEQFF
>TRBV28
CASRTRDRPYEQYF
>TRBV7-2
CASSLDNPPDTQYF
>TRBV14
CASSRATGSYEQYF
>TRBV9
CASSVAGPPTDTQYF
>TRBV18
CASSPRTENTEAFF
>TRBV4-3
CASSQEGQGFYEQYF
>TRBV5-1
CASYGGVGTDTQYF
>TRBV4-3
CASSQDPPGQGIEKLFF
>TRBV2
CASRSFSEQYF
>TRBV2
CASGRGLYEQYF
>TRBV27
CASSSKGLHYEQYF
>TRBV7-7
CASSLLRDIFHEQYF
>TRBV19
CASSPRLAALQETQYF
>TRBV10-2
CASRPSGGAGTQYF
>TRBV28
CASSRSGATDTQYF
>TRBV18
CASSQGEATEAFF
>TRBV4-2
CASSQDITSGTYEQYF
>TRBV6-5
CASSRRLQEAETQYF
>TRBV4-3
CASSQDGGLTEAFF
>TRBV4-2
CASSQERPSGRSDNEQFF
>TRBV5-1
CASSPDPGRSYEQYF
>TRBV4-2
CASSQLPGTGDTQYF
>TRBV11-2
CASRKPGETGELFF
>TRBV18
CASSSGLAGGIYNEQFF
>TRBV5-1
CASSLGVSGSREQFF
>TRBV27
CASSLGVRGFAYTF
>TRBV5-4
CASSLGGTSGGVEQFF
>TRBV11-3
CASSLGRAGTYEQYF
>TRBV10-3
CAISALSYGYTF
>TRBV2
CASSRTSGQETQYF
>TRBV19
CASHPGVGLAGGMSFF
>TRBV6-5
CASRGTSNEQFF
>TRBV7-2
CASSLYRGNEQFF
>TRBV19
CASSISRVYSNQPQHF
>TRBV5-1
CASSFTGGSTGELFF
>TRBV10-3
CAISPFGAAGEQYF
>TRBV7-2
CASSLAGGRETQYF
>TRBV30
CAWRSTGWTEAFF
>TRBV6-5
CASSYSNGGPDTQYF
>TRBV6-5
CASRGQTYEQYF
>TRBV7-2
CASSQWRDQETQYF